This is a list of T cell receptor beta chains from one sample in a study of CD8 T cells in Susac syndrome. TCRdb independently ran MiXCR on the immunoSEQ multiplex PCR reads; one entry per CDR3 protein. The sample has over 150,000 distinct CDR3 sequences; around 95% are singletons. Sample: CD4+ T cells from PBMCs. The receptors shown here come from a human donor with Susac syndrome. Each CDR3 is given without its conserved first and last residue. A D gene is named only where the DNA matches it firmly. Size tells how often a clone was seen (once, few, many) or the class of an expanded clone, and some rows leave it out.

v_call,j_call,clone_size,d_call,cdr3_aa
TRBV5-6,TRBJ2-7,.,.,ASSLEDYEQY
TRBV9,TRBJ2-7,.,.,ASSPTGLAEQY
TRBV20-1,TRBJ1-2,.,.,SASTGMGYGYT
TRBV7-9,TRBJ1-6,once,.,ASSLEDRRNLH
TRBV20-1,TRBJ1-4,few,.,SATQDSSTNEKLF
TRBV25-1,TRBJ2-7,.,.,ASSGQDPFYEQY
TRBV3-1,TRBJ2-4,.,.,ASSQEGSVIQY
TRBV3-1,TRBJ1-2,.,.,ASSRGGGGYT
TRBV11-2,TRBJ2-4,.,TRBD2,ASSLALAGNIQY
TRBV24-1,TRBJ2-1,.,TRBD2,ATSDLSGGGTEQF
TRBV19,TRBJ2-3,.,TRBD1,ASSTLGTGVQDTQY
TRBV5-1,TRBJ2-1,.,TRBD2,ASSAGLAGVGEQF
TRBV4-2,TRBJ2-7,.,TRBD1,ASSQDPRGNEQY
TRBV7-2,TRBJ2-1,.,.,ASSSPVKPF
TRBV15,TRBJ2-7,.,.,ATSSGRLFMPYEQY
TRBV4-3,TRBJ2-1,.,.,ASSQEWGNEQF
TRBV7-2,TRBJ2-1,.,.,ASSAQRYNEQF
TRBV20-1,TRBJ2-5,.,TRBD1,SARGVGQGNQETQY
TRBV29-1,TRBJ2-5,.,.,SARSRGGQETQY
TRBV4-3,TRBJ1-2,once,.,ASSQDWINYGYT
TRBV7-2,TRBJ1-5,.,TRBD1,ASSPVPGQGQPQH
TRBV7-8,TRBJ1-2,few,.,ASSPGGANYGYT
TRBV3-1,TRBJ1-5,.,.,ASSQGGVQPQH
TRBV19,TRBJ1-1,.,.,ASKGIQGNTEAF
TRBV29-1,TRBJ2-2,.,.,SAGDFSGELF
TRBV12-3/TRBV12-4,TRBJ2-3,.,TRBD2,ASSFGGGEGTDTQY
TRBV7-9,TRBJ2-5,.,.,ASSANQETQY
TRBV28,TRBJ2-7,.,.,ASSAAWASSYEQY
TRBV19,TRBJ1-1,.,TRBD1,ATAPRTGGGWNTEAF
TRBV5-1,TRBJ2-5,.,TRBD2,ASRYSGVGQETQY
TRBV24-1,TRBJ2-6,once,.,ATSDRRGAGANVLT
TRBV20-1,TRBJ1-6,.,TRBD1,SAPGTADNSPLH
TRBV2,TRBJ2-2,once,.,ASMGARTGELF
TRBV7-3,TRBJ2-5,.,.,ASSSRANQETQY
TRBV20-1,TRBJ1-2,.,TRBD1,SASQGGYNYGYT
TRBV7-2,TRBJ2-7,.,TRBD1,ASSLGQGASSYEQY
TRBV19,TRBJ2-1,.,TRBD1,ASRGKGAYNEQF
TRBV5-4,TRBJ1-2,.,.,ASSPNSGYGYT
TRBV7-2,TRBJ2-5,once,.,ASSHDAGETQY
TRBV29-1,TRBJ2-5,.,.,SHGSYQETQY
TRBV6-2/TRBV6-3,TRBJ1-4,.,.,ASSYSGEKLF
TRBV7-2,TRBJ1-2,once,.,ASSPEGHDIFNYGYT
TRBV4-3,TRBJ2-1,.,.,ASRRGLSGWDNEQF
TRBV4-1,TRBJ1-2,.,.,ASSHAPGPALLGYT
TRBV27,TRBJ2-1,.,.,ASSPLGGKEQF
TRBV20-1,TRBJ2-4,.,.,SARRELAKNIQY